This record covers a single T cell receptor (beta chain). The data stem from a study of blood T cells in healthy people across ages. It was with a sample-barcoded 5' primer and a J-beta primer mix that a second PCR of about 6 to 12 cycles was run. MiXCR was run by TCRdb on the 5' RACE reads, yielding one entry per CDR3 protein. The sample comprises roughly 800,000 distinct CDR3 sequences, roughly 50% of which are singletons, and about 20% rests with the top ten. This CDR3 is 16 amino acids long. The germline V gene has CDR1 MNHEY and CDR2 SVGAGI. The sequenced material came from blood. The source of this sequence is a man younger than 45 in good health. V and J are TRBV6-5 and TRBJ2-4; maybe TRBD2 (6 bases). TRBJ2-7 matches the DNA end more closely, so the J call is doubtful. CDR3 sequence (DNA): TGTGCCAGCAGTTACTCGATGCTGCGGGGCGCATCCGAGCAGTACTTC. Its translation is CASSYSMLRGASEQYF.